Listed below are T cell receptor beta chains from one sample, sequenced in a study of OX40 agonist ivuxolimab in advanced cancers. The protocol was immunoSEQ multiplex PCR, while the TCRdb copy is restricted to in-frame clones and leaves out a portion. Of around 81,000 clones listed, 85% to 90% were seen once; the top ten hold less than 1%. The sample in question was CD4+ or CD8+ T cells sorted from blood, obtained in a trial of the OX40 agonist ivuxolimab. The receptors here all came from an adult with an advanced solid tumor such as melanoma, head and neck, liver or kidney cancer. CDR3s include the opening cysteine and the closing phenylalanine or tryptophan. D genes are given only for firm matches. The size entry is marked missing in some rows and otherwise reads once, few, many or a size class.

abundance,j_gene,v_gene,d_gene,CDR3nt,CDR3aa
-,TRBJ1-5,TRBV5-1,-,TGCGCCAGCAGCTTGGGCACTAATAGCAATCAGCCCCAGCATTTT,CASSLGTNSNQPQHF
-,TRBJ2-7,TRBV5-1,TRBD2,TGCGCCAGCACCCCATCGCCAAGCGGGAGGGAAAACGAGCAGTACTTC,CASTPSPSGRENEQYF
-,TRBJ2-1,TRBV18,-,TGTGCCAGCTCACCACCCGGAGGGAGTATCAATGAGCAGTTCTTC,CASSPPGGSINEQFF
-,TRBJ2-1,TRBV13,-,TGTGCCAGCAGCTTATATCAGGATCGATCCAATGAGCAGTTCTTC,CASSLYQDRSNEQFF
once,TRBJ1-5,TRBV30,TRBD1,TGTGCCTGGAGAAGGAATGGACAGGGAAATCAGCCCCAGCATTTT,CAWRRNGQGNQPQHF
-,TRBJ2-4,TRBV5-4,-,TGTGCCAGCAGCCCAGGACGGGCCACCAAAAACATTCAGTACTTC,CASSPGRATKNIQYF
-,TRBJ2-6,TRBV4-2,-,TGTGCCAGCAGCCCGGACGGGGGCTCTGGGGCCAACGTCCTGACTTTC,CASSPDGGSGANVLTF
once,TRBJ1-4,TRBV5-8,TRBD1,TGTGCCAGCAGCCCCGGACAGGGGGCGGCTAATGAAAAACTGTTTTTT,CASSPGQGAANEKLFF
once,TRBJ2-5,TRBV9,-,TGTGCCAGCAGCGCCGAAGAAGCACAGGGTCGGACCCAGTACTTC,CASSAEEAQGRTQYF
-,TRBJ2-7,TRBV10-3,-,TGTGCCATCAGTCAACAGGTTATTAAGGTGCTGGAGCAGTACTTC,CAISQQVIKVLEQYF
-,TRBJ2-2,TRBV7-2,-,TGTGCCAGCAGCTCCACTCCGGGGACTGCGACCACCGGGGAGCTGTTTTTT,CASSSTPGTATTGELFF
once,TRBJ2-6,TRBV6-5,-,TGTGCCAGCAGTTACTCGGGACAAGTTGGTGGCAACGTCCTGACTTTC,CASSYSGQVGGNVLTF
-,TRBJ2-1,TRBV18,-,TGTGCCAGCTCACCAGGATTAACGGCCTACAATGAGCAGTTCTTC,CASSPGLTAYNEQFF
-,TRBJ2-7,TRBV6-6,TRBD2,TGTGCCAGCAGTTACTTGGGGACTAGCGGCTACGAGCAGTACTTC,CASSYLGTSGYEQYF
-,TRBJ1-3,TRBV6-6,-,TGTGCCACGAAACAGAAACTCTCTGGAAACACCATATATTTT,CATKQKLSGNTIYF
-,TRBJ1-3,TRBV7-9,-,TGTGCCAGCAGTTCGGACAGTGTCTATGGAAACACCATATATTTT,CASSSDSVYGNTIYF
-,TRBJ1-5,TRBV6-1,-,TGTGCCAGCAGTGACGGCAATACTAGCAATCAGCCCCAGCATTTT,CASSDGNTSNQPQHF
-,TRBJ1-1,TRBV19,-,TGTGCCAGTAGTAAGGGATGGGAGGGCACTGAAGCTTTCTTT,CASSKGWEGTEAFF
-,TRBJ2-3,TRBV29-1,TRBD1,TGCAGCGTCCAAGGGGGCTTCTCAGATACGCAGTATTTT,CSVQGGFSDTQYF
-,TRBJ1-2,TRBV28,-,TGTGCCAGCAGTCCATTGGCGCTCTTTTATGGCTACACCTTC,CASSPLALFYGYTF
-,TRBJ2-6,TRBV25-1,-,TGTGCCAGCAGTCACAGGACTGGGGCCAACGTCCTGACTTTC,CASSHRTGANVLTF
-,TRBJ2-3,TRBV7-3,TRBD2,TGTGCCAGCAGCTTTGGGACTAGCGGGAGATCAGATACGCAGTATTTT,CASSFGTSGRSDTQYF
once,TRBJ1-2,TRBV2,-,TGTGCCAGCAGAACCGACAGGTCGATCTATGGCTACACCTTC,CASRTDRSIYGYTF
-,TRBJ2-2,TRBV7-9,-,TGTGCCAGCAGCTCCGATAGGCGCGGGGAGCTGTTTTTT,CASSSDRRGELFF
-,TRBJ2-1,TRBV28,-,TGTGCCAGCAGTTTAAGGGCTGTGTACAATGAGCAGTTCTTC,CASSLRAVYNEQFF
-,TRBJ1-4,TRBV2,-,TGTGCCAGCAGCGTAGGGCAGGCGAGGGAAAAACTGTTTTTT,CASSVGQAREKLFF
few,TRBJ1-5,TRBV28,-,TGTGCCAGCAGTTTACACAAGGGGAAATTCAATCAGCCCCAGCATTTT,CASSLHKGKFNQPQHF
-,TRBJ1-1,TRBV28,TRBD1,TGTGCCAGCAGCCGCCGACAGGGGAGGTCCTCTGAAGCTTTCTTT,CASSRRQGRSSEAFF
-,TRBJ2-5,TRBV7-2,TRBD1,TGTGCCAGCAGTGACGGGACAGCTCAAGAGACCCAGTACTTC,CASSDGTAQETQYF
-,TRBJ1-5,TRBV11-2,-,TGTGCCAGCAGCTTAAATGCGGGAGGCCCCCAGCATTTT,CASSLNAGGPQHF
-,TRBJ2-3,TRBV28,-,TGTGCCAGCAGTTTAAGGGATACGCAGTATTTT,CASSLRDTQYF
-,TRBJ1-4,TRBV4-1,-,TGCGCCAGCAGCCAAGATCTTGCCGAAAAACTGTTTTTT,CASSQDLAEKLFF
-,TRBJ2-3,TRBV19,TRBD1,TGTGCCAGTAGAGGAGACAGGGTCACGCAGTATTTT,CASRGDRVTQYF
few,TRBJ1-2,TRBV7-2,-,TGTGCCAGCAGCACCGGGTCCCCCTATGGCTACACCTTC,CASSTGSPYGYTF
-,TRBJ1-2,TRBV27,TRBD1,TGTGCCAGCACCCAGAGAATCTTAGGGACAGGGCCAAATGGCTACACCTTC,CASTQRILGTGPNGYTF
-,TRBJ1-2,TRBV29-1,-,TGCAGCGCCGCTAGGGGGACCGATGGCTACACCTTC,CSAARGTDGYTF